These 26 T cell receptor beta chains were all obtained from the same sample, sequenced in a study of shared clonotypes between healthy human individuals. Here immunoSEQ multiplex PCR was the method, and the copy in TCRdb shows in-frame clones only, minus some. The table records 2,500,000 or so clones, under 95% of them present only once. Sample: naive CD4+ T cells from PBMCs. Noted subset: CD45RA+ positively selected. Source of these receptors: a man between 18 and 35 years old in good health. Some clones in this sample may be carry-over from other donors' samples.

The CDR3 nucleotides are TGTGCCAGCAGCGGTGGTGGGACATCCTACGAGCAGTACTTC. It translates to CASSGGGTSYEQYF. The V gene is TRBV6-4, the J gene TRBJ2-7; D may be TRBD1 (6 bases). This CDR3 is 14 amino acids long. Trimming took off 6 bases at V and 1 base at J, with 13 bases between the two ends. Per germline, CDR1 MRHNA and CDR2 SNTAGT.

The CDR3 region is CASSQGRPNNEQFF. In DNA form, the CDR3 reads TGCGCCAGCAGCCAAGGGAGGCCGAACAATGAGCAGTTCTTC. The rearrangement links TRBV4-3 to TRBJ2-1, with D perhaps TRBD2 (5 bases). The germline V gene has CDR1 LGHNA and CDR2 YSLEER. Trimming took 1 base from V and 5 from J, leaving 9 bases between them. This CDR3 spans 14 amino acids.

Comments on this clone: The same CDR3 arises from other DNA sequences in this sample as well. The rearrangement uses TRBV18 and TRBJ2-7; maybe TRBD2 (5 bases). Germline lookup yields CDR1 KGHSH and CDR2 LQKENI. Trimming shortened V by 6 bases and J by 5 bases, and 14 bases separated the two germline ends. This CDR3 has 13 residues. CDR3 protein: CASSPNRENEQYF. The DNA for the CDR3 is TGTGCCAGCTCGCCAAACCGGGAAAACGAGCAGTACTTC. The full variable domain, its missing parts supplied by reference TRBV18 and TRBJ2-7, is NAGVMQNPRHLVRRRGQEARLRCSPMKGHSHVYWYRQLPEEGLKFMVYLQKENIIDESGMPKERFSAEFPKEGPSILRIQQVVRGDSAAYFCASSPNRENEQYFGPGTRLTVT.

This rearrangement joins TRBV9 to TRBJ1-1, with TRBD1 as a possible D gene (5 bases). CDR1 and CDR2 from the germline V gene are SGDLS and YYNGEE. This CDR3 contains 14 residues. V lost 4 bases and J 6 bases, leaving 16 bases between the germline ends. Written as DNA, the CDR3 is TGTGCCAGCAGCCCCCGGGACCAAGTCGCTGAAGCTTTCTTT. Its translation: CASSPRDQVAEAFF. Full variable domain (missing parts from reference TRBV9 and TRBJ1-1): DSGVTQTPKHLITATGQRVTLRCSPRSGDLSVYWYQQSLDQGLQFLIQYYNGEERAKGNILERFSAQQFPDLHSELNLSSLELGDSALYFCASSPRDQVAEAFFGQGTRLTVV.

In the case of this clone: Other DNA sequences of this sample code for an identical CDR3. The chain recombines TRBV19 with TRBJ1-5; TRBD1 is a possible D gene (6 bases). The V gene lost 3 bases and the J gene lost 2 bases, with 11 bases spanning the gap. The germline CDR1 and CDR2 sequences are LNHDA and SQIVND (reference sequence). There are 15 residues in the CDR3. The CDR3 sequence: CASSIPAGGNQPQHF. The DNA for the CDR3 is TGTGCCAGTAGTATTCCGGCAGGGGGCAATCAGCCCCAGCATTTT.

This clone was counted a single time. The chain combines TRBV27 with TRBJ1-1, with unresolved D. This CDR3 spans 16 amino acids. Germline lookup yields CDR1 MNHEY and CDR2 SMNVEV (reference sequence). V lost 5 bases, J lost 0 bases, and 16 bases lay in between. The CDR3 nucleotides are TGTGCCAGCAGTCCGCTTCTAGGGTTTGTGAACACTGAAGCTTTCTTT. It encodes CASSPLLGFVNTEAFF.

The J gene is TRBJ2-3, the V gene TRBV5-1; TRBD2 might be the D (5 bases). The CDR3 is 14 residues long. V lost 4 bases and J lost 5, with 14 bases in between. Germline CDR1 is SGHRS and CDR2 is YFSETQ. The CDR3 reads CASSPDGEQDTQYF. The CDR3, as DNA: TGCGCCAGCAGCCCAGACGGGGAACAAGATACGCAGTATTTT.

This rearrangement joins TRBV30 to TRBJ1-2; a weak D match, TRBD1 (6 bases). Trimming cost V 2 bases and J 6 bases, with 13 bases left between them. In germline, CDR1 is GTSNPN, CDR2 SVGIG (reference sequence). The CDR3 is 13 amino acids. The chain's CDR3 is CAWSRGQGNGYTF. The CDR3 bases are TGTGCCTGGAGTCGGGGGCAGGGCAATGGCTACACCTTC.

The gene calls are TRBV10-3 and TRBJ2-2, with 15 bases identical to TRBD2. With 5 bases clipped from V and 7 bases from J, the junction kept 5 bases outside the gene matches. The CDR3 covers 16 residues. CDR1 is ENHRY and CDR2 is SYGVKD in the germline V gene. The CDR3 DNA reads as TGTGCCATCAGTCGGACTAGCGGGAGGGCCATCGGGGAGCTGTTTTTT. Translated: CAISRTSGRAIGELFF.

The chain combines TRBV28 with TRBJ2-7; 7 bases map to TRBD2. Germline assignment: CDR1 MDHEN and CDR2 SYDVKM. This CDR3 is 14 amino acids long. V trimming: 8 bases; J trimming: 2 bases; junction bases outside the gene matches: 9. In nucleotides, the CDR3 is TGTGCCAGCCGTGGGTGGGGGGGGACCTACGAGCAGTACTTC. Protein sequence: CASRGWGGTYEQYF.

V gene TRBV25-1 combines with J gene TRBJ2-5; D is ambiguous. Trimming took 8 bases from V and 7 from J, leaving 11 bases between them. The V gene's germline CDR1 is MGHDK and CDR2 SYGVNS. The CDR3 is 11 residues long. The CDR3 spells CASQSTGTQYF. CDR3 DNA: TGTGCCAGCCAAAGCACGGGGACCCAGTACTTC.

The CDR3 DNA sequence: TGTGCCAGCTCACCGACTAGCGGGAGTCTCAATGAGCAGTTCTTC. This sequence encodes CASSPTSGSLNEQFF. The chain links TRBV18 to TRBJ2-1, with 12 positions matching TRBD2. J lost 6 bases, V lost 3 bases, and 3 bases had no gene match. Germline lookup yields CDR1 KGHSH and CDR2 LQKENI. There are 15 residues in the CDR3. Using reference TRBV18 and TRBJ2-1 for the parts outside the CDR3, the full variable domain is NAGVMQNPRHLVRRRGQEARLRCSPMKGHSHVYWYRQLPEEGLKFMVYLQKENIIDESGMPKERFSAEFPKEGPSILRIQQVVRGDSAAYFCASSPTSGSLNEQFFGPGTRLTVL.

This clone has a handful of counts. The same CDR3 is also encoded by other DNA sequences in this sample. The chain is built from TRBV28 and TRBJ1-2; TRBD1 matches at 9 bases. V shed 3 bases and J 5 bases; nucleotides not matched to a gene: 4. CDR3 length: 14 amino acids. Germline V gives CDR1 MDHEN, CDR2 SYDVKM. DNA for the CDR3: TGTGCCAGCAGTTTCTCCGGGACAGGGTATGGCTACACCTTC. Translation: CASSFSGTGYGYTF.

The V gene is TRBV7-3, the J gene TRBJ2-1; 11 bases fit TRBD2. The V gene end was trimmed by 1 base and the J gene end by 6 bases; junction bases not matched to a gene: 5. The CDR3 is 16 amino acids. The germline gives CDR1 SGHTA, CDR2 FQGTGA. Here the CDR3 DNA reads TGTGCCAGCAGCTTAAAGGGTAGCGGGAGGGCCAATGAGCAGTTCTTC. Amino acid sequence: CASSLKGSGRANEQFF.

The chain carries TRBV5-1 and TRBJ2-1; 16 bases match TRBD2. Germline lookup yields CDR1 SGHRS and CDR2 YFSETQ. The junction had 3 bases not matched to a gene; V was cut back by 3 bases and J by 0 bases. This CDR3 contains 18 residues. CDR3 DNA sequence: TGCGCCAGCAGCTCGGGACTAGCGGGAGGGAGCTCCTACAATGAGCAGTTCTTC. Translated, it gives CASSSGLAGGSSYNEQFF.

The sample holds one count of this clone. The chain carries TRBV11-3 and TRBJ2-7, with TRBD1 identical over 10 bases. The V gene's germline CDR1 is SGHNT and CDR2 YENEEA. Trimming removed 1 base from V and 5 bases from J; junction bases left unmatched: 5. The CDR3 runs to 15 residues. This chain's CDR3 is CASSLAGTGDHEQYF. CDR3 DNA sequence: TGTGCCAGCAGCTTAGCCGGGACAGGGGACCACGAGCAGTACTTC.

This sequence joins TRBV4-2 and TRBJ1-2; 9 nucleotides align to TRBD1. V shed 5 bases, J shed 7 bases, and the junction held 17 bases outside the gene matches. CDR3 length: 17 residues. Germline V CDR1 and CDR2: LGHNA, YNFKEQ. The CDR3 nucleotides are TGTGCCAGCAGCGCTTCTTTCCCGGGACAGGGTCAGAGTGGCTACACCTTC. Translation: CASSASFPGQGQSGYTF.

The V and J genes are TRBV13 and TRBJ2-1; possibly TRBD1 or TRBD2 for D (5 bases each). Germline V lookup: CDR1 PRHDT, CDR2 FYEKMQ (reference sequence). CDR3 length equals 16 residues. Trimming took off 0 bases at V and 2 bases at J, with 11 bases between the two ends. CDR3 sequence: CASSLGGASPYNEQFF. CDR3 nucleotides: TGTGCCAGCAGCTTAGGCGGGGCGTCCCCCTACAATGAGCAGTTCTTC.

The chain recombines TRBV28 with TRBJ2-3; 12 bases agree with TRBD2. The CDR3 loop spans 19 amino acids. Trimming cost V 4 bases and J 0 bases; bases outside gene matches: 11. Germline CDR1 is MDHEN and CDR2 is SYDVKM. The CDR3 protein is CASSSIRTSGAASTDTQYF. The CDR3, as DNA: TGTGCCAGCAGTTCCATTAGGACTAGCGGGGCCGCTAGCACAGATACGCAGTATTTT.

The J gene is TRBJ2-7, the V gene TRBV19; 8 nucleotides align to TRBD2. The CDR3 extends over 15 amino acids. The trim removed 5 bases at V and 6 bases at J, leaving 12 bases unmatched. Germline values: CDR1 LNHDA, CDR2 SQIVND (reference sequence). The CDR3 here is CASSSVGLGFSEQYF. The CDR3 DNA reads as TGTGCCAGTAGTTCGGTGGGACTAGGGTTTAGCGAGCAGTACTTC.

The chain links TRBV6-1 to TRBJ1-2; D gene uncertain. The CDR3 totals 13 residues. V gave up 7 bases and J gave up 6 bases, with 15 bases separating them. Looked up from germline, CDR1 is MNHNS and CDR2 is SASEGT. The CDR3 nucleotides are TGTGCCAGCAACCAGGACGCGTATAATGGCTACACCTTC. Amino acid sequence: CASNQDAYNGYTF.

This chain uses TRBV25-1 with TRBJ1-2; 7 bases are a match to TRBD1. The CDR3 is made up of 16 amino acids. Unmatched junction bases numbered 12, after V lost 3 bases and J lost 5 bases. Per germline, CDR1 MGHDK and CDR2 SYGVNS. CDR3 DNA: TGTGCCAGCAGTGATCAGAGGACAGGCGGCGTTTATGGCTACACCTTC. Its protein product is CASSDQRTGGVYGYTF.

This chain uses TRBV7-9 with TRBJ2-3; D call uncertain. There are 13 residues in the CDR3. Germline CDR1 and CDR2: SEHNR and FQNEAQ (reference sequence). The ends were cut back, 4 bases at V and 2 bases at J, with 7 bases in the middle. CDR3 in amino acids: CASSSGTTDTQYF. CDR3 DNA sequence: TGTGCCAGCAGCTCCGGAACCACAGATACGCAGTATTTT.

V and J are TRBV4-1 and TRBJ1-4, with 8 nucleotides matching TRBD1. Germline V gene lookup returns CDR1 MGHRA and CDR2 YSYEKL. V was clipped by 3 bases and J by 7 bases; unmatched bases: 7. The CDR3 contains 15 residues. The CDR3 sequence: CASSQAGGWIEKLFF. The CDR3 DNA follows: TGCGCCAGCAGCCAGGCAGGGGGCTGGATTGAAAAACTGTTTTTT.

This clone occurred once. This rearrangement joins TRBV4-2 to TRBJ2-1; no definite D call. V was cut by 1 base and J by 9 bases, with 13 bases left in between. CDR3 length equals 14 residues. Germline V gives CDR1 LGHNA, CDR2 YNFKEQ. The CDR3 DNA reads as TGTGCCAGCAGCCAAGCTTCTCAGTTGGCTGAGCAGTTCTTC. This codes for CASSQASQLAEQFF.

This clone is a singleton in its sample. Other DNA variants within this sample encode the same CDR3. The CDR3 loop reads CASSPLGQNTGELFF. The CDR3 region has the DNA TGTGCCAGCTCACCACTGGGGCAAAACACCGGGGAGCTGTTTTTT. This chain joins TRBV18 and TRBJ2-2, with D possibly being TRBD1 (5 bases). The CDR3 contains 15 residues. V lost 1 base to trimming and J lost 2 bases, with 8 bases between them. Germline V lookup: CDR1 KGHSH, CDR2 LQKENI.